This TCR beta chain was found in a study of cytomegalovirus exposure and HLA in healthy donors. In the study overall: Early released data had tens of millions of unique TCRs, all coming from HLA-typed donors.

Use of 60 Vbeta and 13 Jbeta primers characterized the PCR. Clones were read by immunoSEQ multiplex PCR, and TCRdb kept only the in-frame ones, dropping some. This table has under 200,000 clones, about 80% appearing once. V was shortened by 5 bases and J by 3 bases, with 14 bases between the two germline ends. The V gene's germline CDR1 is MNHEY and CDR2 SVGAGI. The CDR3 is made up of 14 amino acids. J is TRBJ2-7 and V is TRBV6-5; a possible D gene is TRBD2 (5 bases). This TCR derives from a woman in her 50s in good health and CMV-seronegative. Sample: PBMCs. The CDR3 reads CASSENGDFYEQYF. The DNA for the CDR3 is TGTGCCAGCAGTGAAAACGGGGATTTCTACGAGCAGTACTTC.